The 30 T cell receptor beta chains in this list originate from one sample, sequenced in a study of PD-1 blockade in classical Hodgkin lymphoma. The repertoire was sequenced with immunoSEQ multiplex PCR; TCRdb's copy has only in-frame clones and lacks some. The sample yields about 110,000 clones, roughly 90% seen once. Time point: cycle 4 day 1 (C4D1), after six to seven weeks of nivolumab. Each of the patients experienced relapse following autologous stem cell transplantation, and their brentuximab vedotin exposure differed. The specimen comprised peripheral blood mononuclear cells (PBMCs), sampled before the fourth cycle of nivolumab. The receptors come from a human donor with classical Hodgkin lymphoma.

J is TRBJ2-2 and V is TRBV7-2, with a possible D match to TRBD1 (5 bases). V gave up 4 bases and J gave up 4 bases, with 13 bases separating them. In germline, CDR1 is SGHTA, CDR2 FQGNSA. This CDR3 is 15 amino acids long. The CDR3 spells CASSSGRTRTGELFF. As DNA, the CDR3 is TGTGCCAGCAGCTCCGGACGGACACGCACCGGGGAGCTGTTTTTT.

The chain uses TRBV6-4 and TRBJ1-5; possibly TRBD1 for D (5 bases). The CDR3 extends over 14 amino acids. Germline V CDR1 and CDR2: MRHNA, SNTAGT. The germline V and J ends were trimmed by 7 bases and 3 bases, with 13 bases remaining between them. In DNA form, the CDR3 reads TGTGCCAGCACCCTTGGGGGGTACAATCAGCCCCAGCATTTT. Amino acids: CASTLGGYNQPQHF.

This clone was recorded once. The chain links TRBV5-8 to TRBJ1-4; no reliable D call. Trimming removed 1 base from V and 6 bases from J, with 1 base in between. Germline-derived CDR1 and CDR2 are SGHTS and YDEGEE. The CDR3 has 11 residues. This CDR3 reads CASSLYEKLFF. The CDR3 bases are TGTGCCAGCAGCTTGTATGAAAAACTGTTTTTT.

Turning to this clone: The same CDR3 is also encoded by other DNA sequences in this sample. This chain connects TRBV11-3 to TRBJ2-1; TRBD2 matches at 9 bases. The V and J ends lost 8 bases and 7 bases, in that order; junction bases with no gene match: 3. This CDR3 has 12 residues. CDR1 is SGHNT and CDR2 is YENEEA in the germline V gene. The CDR3 loop is CASATSGNEQFF. The CDR3 coding sequence is TGTGCCAGCGCGACTAGCGGTAATGAGCAGTTCTTC.

The chain links TRBV5-8 to TRBJ1-2; the D gene is possibly TRBD1 (5 bases). This CDR3 contains 13 residues. Trimming removed 1 base at V and 5 bases at J, with 9 bases between. Germline V gives CDR1 SGHTS, CDR2 YDEGEE. CDR3 in DNA: TGTGCCAGCAGCTTGTCAGGGTTTTATGGCTACACCTTC. Protein product: CASSLSGFYGYTF.

CDR3 in amino acids: CATSRDLAGAGYGYTF. The CDR3 nucleotides are TGTGCCACCAGCAGAGACTTGGCGGGGGCTGGGTATGGCTACACCTTC. This chain joins TRBV15 and TRBJ1-2, with D perhaps matching TRBD1 (6 bases). Germline CDR1 is LNHNV and CDR2 is YYDKDF (reference sequence). V lost 0 bases and J 5 bases, leaving 16 bases between the germline ends. The CDR3 extends over 16 amino acids.

The sample holds a few counts of this clone. The rearrangement uses TRBV6-5 and TRBJ1-4, with 9 nucleotides matching TRBD1. Trimming took 4 bases from V and 10 from J; bases not matched to a gene: 4. The CDR3 has 13 amino acids. CDR1 and CDR2 from the germline V gene are MNHEY and SVGAGI. The CDR3: CASSSGQGGKLFF. CDR3 nucleotides: TGTGCCAGCAGTTCGGGACAGGGAGGAAAACTGTTTTTT.

V usage is TRBV6-5 and J usage is TRBJ1-1, with D hard to call. The V end was cut by 0 bases, the J end by 7 bases, with 9 bases between. CDR1 is MNHEY, CDR2 SVGAGI, per germline. The CDR3 spans 13 residues. The CDR3 coding sequence is TGTGCCAGCAGTTACTCAGGCCGGCGTGAAGCTTTCTTT. Translated, it gives CASSYSGRREAFF.

The V gene is TRBV7-9, the J gene TRBJ1-2; tentative D call: TRBD1 (5 bases). V dropped 1 base and J dropped 0 bases, with 18 bases sitting between them. Germline V gives CDR1 SEHNR, CDR2 FQNEAQ (reference sequence). This CDR3 comprises 18 residues. CDR3 coding DNA: TGTGCCAGCAGCTTAGAAGGGTGGCGGGGACCCCCTAACTATGGCTACACCTTC. It codes for CASSLEGWRGPPNYGYTF.

This chain connects TRBV11-2 to TRBJ2-2, with 10 bases identical to TRBD2. The CDR3 has 19 amino acids. Per the germline V gene, CDR1 is SGHAT and CDR2 is FQNNGV. Unmatched junction bases numbered 10, after V lost 3 bases and J lost 0 bases. CDR3 nucleotide sequence: TGTGCCAGCAGCTTTCGGGCTAGCGGGGGTTCTGCGAACACCGGGGAGCTGTTTTTT. It yields the protein CASSFRASGGSANTGELFF.

The chain combines TRBV5-1 with TRBJ2-7; D gene ambiguous. V was trimmed by 3 bases and J by 1 base, leaving 11 bases between them. Germline CDR1 SGHRS, CDR2 YFSETQ. This CDR3 has 14 residues. CDR3 sequence: CASSYLPGSYEQYF. CDR3 nucleotides: TGCGCCAGCAGCTACCTCCCCGGGTCCTACGAGCAGTACTTC.

The chain uses TRBV4-1 and TRBJ2-7; D perhaps matches TRBD2 (6 bases). The CDR3 has 15 residues. V was clipped by 3 bases and J by 2 bases, with 14 bases between them. The germline CDR1 and CDR2 sequences are MGHRA and YSYEKL. CDR3 in amino acids: CASSQPGLGPYEQYF. The DNA for the CDR3 is TGCGCCAGCAGCCAGCCGGGACTTGGGCCCTACGAGCAGTACTTC.

This chain connects TRBV4-2 to TRBJ1-1; the D is unclear. Germline CDR1 and CDR2: LGHNA and YNFKEQ. Trimming pared 2 bases from V and 0 bases from J, leaving 13 bases between. The CDR3 has 16 amino acids. CDR3 nucleotides: TGTGCCAGCAGCCAACCGGGAGGGATGATGAACACTGAAGCTTTCTTT. This sequence encodes CASSQPGGMMNTEAFF.

V and J are TRBV12-5 and TRBJ2-1; 7 nucleotides match TRBD2. The V gene end was trimmed by 5 bases and the J gene end by 10 bases; junction bases not matched to a gene: 17. The germline gives CDR1 LGHNT, CDR2 FRNRAP. The CDR3 runs 16 residues. The CDR3 loop reads CASGRTASGKPLEQFF. The CDR3, as DNA: TGTGCTAGTGGTCGTACTGCCAGCGGGAAGCCCCTCGAGCAGTTCTTC.

V usage is TRBV5-1 and J usage is TRBJ1-1; 8 bases match TRBD1. The germline V gene encodes CDR1 SGHRS and CDR2 YFSETQ. This CDR3 is 15 amino acids long. The V gene end was trimmed by 4 bases and the J gene end by 5 bases; junction bases not matched to a gene: 10. In nucleotides, the CDR3 is TGCGCCAGCAGCCCACGGACAGGGTCGGAGACTGAAGCTTTCTTT. Its translation: CASSPRTGSETEAFF.

This chain uses TRBV29-1 with TRBJ1-2; D not resolved. The CDR3 has 14 residues. Germline CDR1 SQVTM, CDR2 ANQGSEA. The ends were cut back, 3 bases at V and 8 bases at J, with 19 bases in the middle. The CDR3 reads CSVDWAADSRGYTF. The CDR3 nucleotides are TGCAGCGTTGATTGGGCAGCTGATTCGCGGGGCTACACCTTC. Full variable domain (remainder filled in from reference TRBV29-1 and TRBJ1-2): SAVISQKPSRDICQRGTSLTIQCQVDSQVTMMFWYRQQPGQSLTLIATANQGSEATYESGFVIDKFPISRPNLTFSTLTVSNMSPEDSSIYLCSVDWAADSRGYTFGSGTRLTVV.

The chain links TRBV6-5 to TRBJ1-6; 9 nucleotides align to TRBD1. The trim removed 6 bases at V and 4 bases at J, leaving 4 bases unmatched. Germline CDR1 reads MNHEY; CDR2 reads SVGAGI. The length of the CDR3 is 15 residues. The CDR3 coding sequence is TGTGCCAGCAGCCCGGACAGGGGATATAATTCACCCCTCCACTTT. This translates into CASSPDRGYNSPLHF.

CDR3 loop: CASSHDRVGTYNEQFF. The CDR3 DNA reads TGTGCCAGCAGCCACGACAGGGTTGGGACCTACAATGAGCAGTTCTTC. The rearrangement links TRBV5-6 to TRBJ2-1; 7 bases align to TRBD1. With V trimmed by 4 bases and J by 2 bases, 9 bases remained unmatched. The CDR3 is made up of 16 amino acids. Germline V gene lookup returns CDR1 SGHDT and CDR2 YYEEEE.

The J gene is TRBJ2-2, the V gene TRBV5-1, with TRBD2 matching 12 bases. V was pared by 3 bases and J by 3 bases, with 6 bases of the junction left unmatched. The CDR3 extends over 17 amino acids. Germline V gene lookup returns CDR1 SGHRS and CDR2 YFSETQ. The CDR3 DNA reads as TGCGCCAGCAGCTCTGGGGGACTAGCGGGCTACACCGGGGAGCTGTTTTTT. Its translation: CASSSGGLAGYTGELFF.

The chain recombines TRBV19 with TRBJ1-4; no clear D gene. Per germline, CDR1 LNHDA and CDR2 SQIVND (reference sequence). Trimming cost V 6 bases and J 3 bases, with 11 bases left between them. The CDR3 contains 14 residues. The CDR3 region has the DNA TGTGCCAGTAGGCCGAATGAGCCTAATGAAAAACTGTTTTTT. Translation gives CASRPNEPNEKLFF.

The V and J genes are TRBV19 and TRBJ2-1; D may be TRBD1 (5 bases). This CDR3 comprises 15 residues. Germline values: CDR1 LNHDA, CDR2 SQIVND (reference sequence). V shed 3 bases and J shed 1 base, with 10 bases lying between them. In DNA, the CDR3 is TGTGCCAGTAGTATGGGGCTAGTTTCCTACAATGAGCAGTTCTTC. The encoded protein is CASSMGLVSYNEQFF.

V usage is TRBV10-3 and J usage is TRBJ2-1; 11 bases map to TRBD2. The CDR3 spans 17 residues. The germline V gene encodes CDR1 ENHRY and CDR2 SYGVKD. With 0 bases clipped from V and 12 bases from J, the junction kept 13 bases outside the gene matches. DNA of the CDR3: TGTGCCATCAGTGAGTCTTTCTTAACTAGCGGGAGAGTTGGGCAGTTCTTC. Translation: CAISESFLTSGRVGQFF.

The chain links TRBV4-2 to TRBJ2-7, with D possibly TRBD2 on 6 matching bases. Germline CDR1 LGHNA, CDR2 YNFKEQ. The CDR3 extends over 18 amino acids. V was shortened by 1 base and J by 0 bases, with 19 bases between the two germline ends. CDR3 in DNA: TGTGCCAGCAGCCAAGCCCTCGCCGGAGGCGGGACCTCCTACGAGCAGTACTTC. Translated: CASSQALAGGGTSYEQYF.

This chain joins TRBV21-1 and TRBJ2-7; the D call of TRBD1 is as the table states it, not checked on the DNA. TRBV21-1 is a recognized pseudogene. The CDR3 extends over 15 amino acids. CDR3 loop: CASSPDSRGFYEQYF. Written as DNA, the CDR3 is TGTGCCAGCAGCCCCGACTCCAGGGGCTTCTACGAGCAGTACTTC.

CDR3 loop: CASSTGQDLRTDTQYF. The CDR3 nucleotides are TGCGCCAGCAGCACGGGACAGGACCTCCGCACAGATACGCAGTATTTT. The chain employs TRBV5-1 and TRBJ2-3; TRBD1 aligns across 8 bases. Germline V gene data show CDR1 as SGHRS and CDR2 as YFSETQ. The V and J ends lost 4 bases and 1 base, in that order; junction bases with no gene match: 8. CDR3 length: 16 residues.

The V call is TRBV29-1, the J call TRBJ2-3, with 14 positions matching TRBD2. Germline V gives CDR1 SQVTM, CDR2 ANQGSEA. The V and J ends lost 6 bases and 8 bases, in that order; junction bases with no gene match: 7. This CDR3 contains 14 residues. CDR3 loop: CSVQTSGRVGTQYF. The CDR3 DNA reads as TGCAGCGTACAGACTAGCGGGAGGGTGGGTACGCAGTATTTT.

The gene calls are TRBV10-2 and TRBJ1-5; TRBD1 is a possible D gene (5 bases). V was shortened by 3 bases and J by 6 bases, with 9 bases between the two germline ends. The CDR3 runs 13 residues. CDR1 and CDR2 (germline): WSHSY, SAAADI. The CDR3 here is CASSDRVAQPQHF. In DNA form, the CDR3 reads TGCGCCAGCAGTGACAGGGTGGCTCAGCCCCAGCATTTT.

V and J are TRBV9 and TRBJ2-3, with 10 bases aligning to TRBD2. The CDR3 consists of 16 residues. With 0 bases clipped from V and 6 bases from J, the junction kept 7 bases outside the gene matches. Germline V gives CDR1 SGDLS, CDR2 YYNGEE. This CDR3 reads CASSVVSGRATDTQYF. The CDR3 DNA reads TGTGCCAGCAGCGTAGTAAGCGGGAGGGCCACGGATACGCAGTATTTT.

This chain joins TRBV19 and TRBJ1-1; 7 positions agree with TRBD1. Germline CDR1 reads LNHDA; CDR2 reads SQIVND (reference sequence). The CDR3 sequence is 13 residues long. Germline trimming cut 4 bases from V and 4 bases from J; bases unmatched to any gene: 3. The CDR3: CASSSRGVTEAFF. The CDR3 region has the DNA TGTGCCAGTAGTAGCAGGGGGGTCACTGAAGCTTTCTTT.

This chain links TRBV6-1 with TRBJ1-2; 8 bases agree with TRBD1. The germline V gene encodes CDR1 MNHNS and CDR2 SASEGT. J lost 4 bases, V lost 3 bases, and 19 bases had no gene match. CDR3 size: 19 residues. The CDR3 loop is CASSEGGGGTGKLAYGYTF. The CDR3 DNA follows: TGTGCCAGCAGTGAGGGTGGTGGGGGGACAGGCAAACTCGCCTATGGCTACACCTTC.